Below, 27 T cell receptor beta chains from the same sample are listed, as sequenced in a study of cytomegalovirus exposure and HLA in healthy donors (TCRdb year 2017). The library was produced with the immunoSEQ multiplex PCR assay. The multiplex PCR relied on a mix of 60 forward primers for TCR Vbeta segments and 13 reverse primers for TCR Jbeta segments. Here the immuneACCESS table is served through TCRdb, limited to in-frame sequences with V and J called. Missing clones are a known gap in these copies; in checked studies unresolved V genes cover under half, and the rest lacks a known reason. The sample records 150,000 to 180,000 clones, 79% of which are singletons. The biggest ten clones account for less than 8.5% of the sample. Material for sequencing was PBMCs. The source of these receptors is a man aged 25-45 years in good health and CMV-seropositive.

The chain recombines TRBV28 with TRBJ2-7; 8 bases agree with TRBD1. V was clipped by 4 bases and J by 2 bases; unmatched bases: 7. CDR3 length equals 15 residues. Germline V gene lookup returns CDR1 MDHEN and CDR2 SYDVKM. The CDR3, as DNA: TGTGCCAGCAGTTCACCGGGACAGGTCCCCTACGAGCAGTACTTC. Protein sequence: CASSSPGQVPYEQYF.

This clone has a handful of counts. This chain uses TRBV19 with TRBJ1-5; D not certain. V lost 6 bases and J lost 0, with 9 bases in between. This CDR3 is 14 amino acids long. Germline assignment: CDR1 LNHDA and CDR2 SQIVND (reference sequence). CDR3 loop: CASRARYSNQPQHF. DNA for the CDR3: TGTGCCAGTAGGGCGAGGTATAGCAATCAGCCCCAGCATTTT.

This chain connects TRBV5-5 to TRBJ1-4; D is uncertain. This CDR3 spans 15 amino acids. CDR1 and CDR2 (germline): SGHKS, YYEKEE (reference sequence). V was trimmed by 1 base and J by 10 bases, leaving 17 bases between them. The chain's CDR3 is CASSLLSQEGGKLFF. The CDR3, as DNA: TGTGCCAGCAGCTTGTTAAGCCAGGAGGGTGGAAAACTGTTTTTT.

The genes are TRBV5-1 and TRBJ2-1; 9 bases align to TRBD1. Trimming removed 4 bases from V and 8 bases from J; junction bases left unmatched: 7. The CDR3 is 14 residues long. Germline V lookup: CDR1 SGHRS, CDR2 YFSETQ. As DNA, the CDR3 is TGCGCCAGCAGCCCCGGACAGGGGAGGGATGAGCAGTTCTTC. Translation gives CASSPGQGRDEQFF.

V gene TRBV28 combines with J gene TRBJ1-4, with 7 positions matching TRBD1. V shed 5 bases, J shed 8 bases, and the junction held 8 bases outside the gene matches. CDR1 is MDHEN and CDR2 is SYDVKM in the germline V gene. The CDR3 has 14 amino acids. The CDR3 DNA reads as TGTGCCAGCAGTGTCACCGGGACAGCAGAAAAACTGTTTTTT. Its protein is CASSVTGTAEKLFF.

Relative to its sample, this clone is medium-sized (0.01 to 0.1%). The chain has TRBV6-6 and TRBJ2-5, with D hard to call. CDR3 size: 14 residues. The V and J ends lost 5 bases and 5 bases respectively, with 15 bases between them. CDR1 MNHNY and CDR2 SVGAGI come from the germline V gene (reference sequence). The CDR3 reads CASSTAELGETQYF. In DNA, the CDR3 is TGTGCCAGCAGTACCGCCGAGCTCGGGGAGACCCAGTACTTC.

The chain links TRBV7-8 to TRBJ2-1, with TRBD2 matching 13 bases. Germline V gene data show CDR1 as SGHVS and CDR2 as FQNEAQ. The CDR3 is made up of 17 amino acids. The V gene end was trimmed by 5 bases and the J gene end by 0 bases; junction bases not matched to a gene: 4. In DNA form, the CDR3 reads TGTGCCAGCAGCCTTAGGACTAGCGGGAGCTCCTACAATGAGCAGTTCTTC. It codes for CASSLRTSGSSYNEQFF.

This sequence joins TRBV10-1 and TRBJ2-7; D unresolved. Germline loops: CDR1 WNHNN, CDR2 SYGVQD (reference sequence). Trimming shortened V by 3 bases and J by 6 bases, and 6 bases separated the two germline ends. The length of the CDR3 is 11 residues. The CDR3 coding sequence is TGCGCCAGCAGTGAATCGGGCGAGCAGTACTTC. Protein: CASSESGEQYF.

This rearrangement joins TRBV6-5 to TRBJ2-7; no firm D call. This CDR3 has 12 amino acids. The ends were cut back, 6 bases at V and 1 base at J, with 7 bases in the middle. The germline CDR1 and CDR2 sequences are MNHEY and SVGAGI. CDR3 loop: CASSRSSYEQYF. CDR3 sequence (DNA): TGTGCCAGCAGCCGGTCTTCCTACGAGCAGTACTTC.

This clone turned up a few times. The chain uses TRBV15 and TRBJ2-1, with TRBD1 identical over 8 bases. Germline trimming cut 3 bases from V and 6 bases from J; bases unmatched to any gene: 4. This CDR3 spans 14 amino acids. Germline V gene data show CDR1 as LNHNV and CDR2 as YYDKDF (reference sequence). The CDR3 nucleotides are TGTGCCACCAGCAGGGACAGGGTGCCCAATGAGCAGTTCTTC. Residues: CATSRDRVPNEQFF.

The chain is built from TRBV7-3 and TRBJ1-2, with 7 bases identical to TRBD1. This CDR3 contains 13 residues. Germline lookup yields CDR1 SGHTA and CDR2 FQGTGA. The J segment lost 7 bases and the V segment lost 5 bases, leaving 7 bases of the junction unmatched. DNA of the CDR3: TGTGCCAGCAGCCTCGACAGGGATGGTGGCTACACCTTC. Amino acids: CASSLDRDGGYTF.

The chain has TRBV28 and TRBJ2-7; D remains unclear. Germline loops: CDR1 MDHEN, CDR2 SYDVKM. This CDR3 has 14 residues. The V end was cut by 3 bases, the J end by 0 bases, with 9 bases between. The CDR3 nucleotides read TGTGCCAGCAGTTTCGGCCGGAGCTCCTACGAGCAGTACTTC. It codes for CASSFGRSSYEQYF.

This clone was seen once. The chain recombines TRBV20-1 with TRBJ1-1; unclear D gene. This CDR3 has 11 amino acids. V was cut by 4 bases and J by 1 base, with 4 bases left in between. Germline values: CDR1 DFQATT, CDR2 SNEGSKA (reference sequence). The DNA of the CDR3 is TGCAGTGCTACACAGAACACTGAAGCTTTCTTT. This encodes CSATQNTEAFF.

The V gene is TRBV11-2, the J gene TRBJ2-7, with 9 bases aligning to TRBD1. V lost 3 bases to trimming and J lost 5 bases; unmatched junction nucleotides: 5. The V gene's germline CDR1 is SGHAT and CDR2 FQNNGV. The CDR3 extends over 14 amino acids. The CDR3 loop is CASSLPDRGHEQYF. CDR3 nucleotides: TGTGCCAGCAGCTTGCCGGACAGGGGCCACGAGCAGTACTTC.

The rearrangement joins TRBV2 to TRBJ2-1; TRBD2 agrees at 12 bases. The germline V gene encodes CDR1 SNHLY and CDR2 FYNNEI. Germline trimming cut 5 bases from V and 6 bases from J; bases unmatched to any gene: 5. The CDR3 has 15 residues. The CDR3 DNA sequence: TGTGCCAGCAGTCCGACTAGCGGGAGTTTCAATGAGCAGTTCTTC. Translated, it gives CASSPTSGSFNEQFF. Looking up the rest from reference TRBV2 and TRBJ2-1 gives the full variable domain: EPEVTQTPSHQVTQMGQEVILRCVPISNHLYFYWYRQILGQKVEFLVSFYNNEISEKSEIFDDQFSVERPDGSNFTLKIRSTKLEDSAMYFCASSPTSGSFNEQFFGPGTRLTVL.

This clone was observed a few times. The J gene is TRBJ2-3, the V gene TRBV27; 8 positions match TRBD1. Germline V gene lookup returns CDR1 MNHEY and CDR2 SMNVEV (reference sequence). This CDR3 contains 16 residues. V shed 6 bases and J 2 bases; nucleotides not matched to a gene: 10. Here the CDR3 DNA reads TGTGCCAGCAGCCGGAGTGGACAGGGTGTCACAGATACGCAGTATTTT. Amino acids: CASSRSGQGVTDTQYF.

This sequence joins TRBV5-1 and TRBJ2-7; D may be TRBD1 (5 bases). Germline lookup yields CDR1 SGHRS and CDR2 YFSETQ. Trimming shortened V by 0 bases and J by 0 bases, and 10 bases separated the two germline ends. The CDR3 is made up of 15 amino acids. The CDR3 bases are TGCGCCAGCAGCTTGGCGGTGACAGCCTCCTACGAGCAGTACTTC. Protein sequence: CASSLAVTASYEQYF.

This chain links TRBV30 with TRBJ2-2; 7 bases match TRBD2. The V segment lost 4 bases and the J segment 2 bases; nucleotides outside the gene matches: 7. The CDR3 spans 15 residues. Germline lookup yields CDR1 GTSNPN and CDR2 SVGIG (reference sequence). The CDR3 DNA reads TGTGCCTGGATTGCCGGGGGGTTAAACACCGGGGAGCTGTTTTTT. Translated, it gives CAWIAGGLNTGELFF.

V gene TRBV9 combines with J gene TRBJ2-7, with 8 nucleotides matching TRBD2. The CDR3 is 14 residues long. V shed 4 bases, J shed 5 bases, and the junction held 8 bases outside the gene matches. CDR1 and CDR2 (germline): SGDLS, YYNGEE. The CDR3 spells CASSPRGLVNEQYF. In DNA form, the CDR3 reads TGTGCCAGCAGCCCCCGGGGACTAGTGAACGAGCAGTACTTC.

The gene calls are TRBV9 and TRBJ1-2; maybe TRBD1 (5 bases). V was trimmed by 0 bases and J by 2 bases, leaving 5 bases between them. The germline CDR1 and CDR2 sequences are SGDLS and YYNGEE. This CDR3 spans 13 amino acids. CDR3 sequence: CASSVDRNYGYTF. The CDR3 coding sequence is TGTGCCAGCAGCGTAGACAGGAACTATGGCTACACCTTC.

V and J are TRBV18 and TRBJ2-1; tentative D call: TRBD1 (5 bases). Trimming removed 1 base from V and 5 bases from J, with 12 bases in between. Germline CDR1 reads KGHSH; CDR2 reads LQKENI. The CDR3 contains 15 residues. CDR3 DNA sequence: TGTGCCAGCTCACCACTTGGGCAGGGCAACAATGAGCAGTTCTTC. Its translation: CASSPLGQGNNEQFF.

V usage is TRBV19 and J usage is TRBJ2-7; no firm D call. CDR3 length equals 14 residues. Trimming shortened V by 6 bases and J by 0 bases, and 12 bases separated the two germline ends. CDR1 and CDR2 (germline): LNHDA, SQIVND (reference sequence). CDR3 in amino acids: CASRSSVYSYEQYF. As DNA, the CDR3 is TGTGCCAGTAGATCTTCAGTTTACTCCTACGAGCAGTACTTC.

V usage is TRBV18 and J usage is TRBJ2-7; D not resolved. This CDR3 spans 12 amino acids. CDR1 KGHSH and CDR2 LQKENI come from the germline V gene. The germline V and J ends were trimmed by 3 bases and 7 bases, with 10 bases remaining between them. CDR3: CASSPDSNEQYF. Here the CDR3 DNA reads TGTGCCAGCTCACCCGATAGCAATGAGCAGTACTTC.

The chain carries TRBV28 and TRBJ2-3, with D perhaps matching TRBD2 (6 bases). The germline V gene has CDR1 MDHEN and CDR2 SYDVKM. The CDR3 runs to 13 residues. Trimming shortened V by 2 bases and J by 6 bases, and 9 bases separated the two germline ends. The CDR3 protein is CASSLMAGDTQYF. DNA for the CDR3: TGTGCCAGCAGTTTAATGGCGGGGGATACGCAGTATTTT.

This clone appeared a few times. CDR3 nucleotide sequence: TGCAGCGTCACCGGGACTTACCCCTATGGCTACACCTTC. It codes for CSVTGTYPYGYTF. This chain connects TRBV29-1 to TRBJ1-2; D possibly corresponds to TRBD1 (5 bases). This CDR3 has 13 residues. Looked up from germline, CDR1 is SQVTM and CDR2 is ANQGSEA. V lost 6 bases, J lost 4 bases, and 15 bases lay in between.

This clone was recorded a few times. The chain recombines TRBV25-1 with TRBJ2-1, with TRBD2 matching over 10 bases. Trimming cost V 5 bases and J 4 bases; bases outside gene matches: 2. Germline V gene data show CDR1 as MGHDK and CDR2 as SYGVNS. This CDR3 is 14 amino acids long. The CDR3: CASSRAGGYNEQFF. The CDR3 DNA is TGTGCCAGCAGTAGAGCGGGGGGGTACAATGAGCAGTTCTTC.

The gene calls are TRBV5-1 and TRBJ2-2; the D is unclear. V lost 0 bases to trimming and J lost 1 base, with 7 bases between them. Germline V gene data show CDR1 as SGHRS and CDR2 as YFSETQ. The CDR3 contains 15 residues. CDR3 amino acids: CASSLAGQNTGELFF. CDR3 in DNA: TGCGCCAGCAGCTTGGCCGGTCAGAACACCGGGGAGCTGTTTTTT. Based on the CDR3 plus reference TRBV5-1 and TRBJ2-2, the full variable domain is KAGVTQTPRYLIKTRGQQVTLSCSPISGHRSVSWYQQTPGQGLQFLFEYFSETQRNKGNFPGRFSGRQFSNSRSEMNVSTLELGDSALYLCASSLAGQNTGELFFGEGSRLTVL.